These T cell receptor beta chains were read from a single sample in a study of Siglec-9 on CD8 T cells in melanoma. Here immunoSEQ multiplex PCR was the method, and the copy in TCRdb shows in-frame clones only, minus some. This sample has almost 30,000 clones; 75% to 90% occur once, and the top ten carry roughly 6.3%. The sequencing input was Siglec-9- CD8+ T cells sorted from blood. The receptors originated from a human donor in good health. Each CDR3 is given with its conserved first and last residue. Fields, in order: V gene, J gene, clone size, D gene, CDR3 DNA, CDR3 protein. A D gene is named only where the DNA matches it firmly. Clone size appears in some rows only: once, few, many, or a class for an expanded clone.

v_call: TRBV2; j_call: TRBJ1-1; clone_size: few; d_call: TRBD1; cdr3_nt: TGTGCCAGCAGAGGACAGGGAGGTACTGAAGCTTTCTTT; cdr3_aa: CASRGQGGTEAFF
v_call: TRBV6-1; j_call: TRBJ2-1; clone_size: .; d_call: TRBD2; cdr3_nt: TGTGCCAGCAGGGGAGCTCCGGGACTAGATGAGCAGTTCTTC; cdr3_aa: CASRGAPGLDEQFF
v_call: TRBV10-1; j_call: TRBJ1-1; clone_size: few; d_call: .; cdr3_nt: TGCGCCAGCAGTGAGAGGGGAGCTAACACTGAAGCTTTCTTT; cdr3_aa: CASSERGANTEAFF
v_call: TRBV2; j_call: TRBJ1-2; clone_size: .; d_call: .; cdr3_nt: TGTGCCAGCGGACCAGCTGCCTTC; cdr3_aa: CASGPAAF
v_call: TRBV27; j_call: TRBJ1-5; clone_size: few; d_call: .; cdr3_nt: TGTGCCAGCAGCCTACAGGGTCTGGGCAATCAGCCCCAGCATTTT; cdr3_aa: CASSLQGLGNQPQHF
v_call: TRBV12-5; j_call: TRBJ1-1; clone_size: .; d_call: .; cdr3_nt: TGTGCTAGTGGATTGGCAGGGGAAGAAGCTTTCTTT; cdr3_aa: CASGLAGEEAFF
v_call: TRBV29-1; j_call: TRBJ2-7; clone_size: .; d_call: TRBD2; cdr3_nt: TGCAGCGCCTGGGGGGGCTACGAGCAGTACTTC; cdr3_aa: CSAWGGYEQYF
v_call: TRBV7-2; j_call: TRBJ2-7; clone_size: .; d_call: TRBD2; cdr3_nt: TGTGCCAGCAGCTTGTGGACTAGCGGATACGAGCAGTACTTC; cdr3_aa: CASSLWTSGYEQYF
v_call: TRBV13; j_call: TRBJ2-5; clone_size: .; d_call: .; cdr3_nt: TGTGCCAGCGGGGGAGGCCTGAGGGAGACCCAGTACTTC; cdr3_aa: CASGGGLRETQYF
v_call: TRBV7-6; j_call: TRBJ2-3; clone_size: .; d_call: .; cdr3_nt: TGTGCCAGCAGAATGGGGACACCTAGCACAGATACGCAGTATTTT; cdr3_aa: CASRMGTPSTDTQYF
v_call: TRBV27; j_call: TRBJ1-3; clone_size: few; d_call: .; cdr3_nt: TGTGCCAGCAGGAGGAGGGTTACGGGAAACACCATATATTTT; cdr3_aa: CASRRRVTGNTIYF
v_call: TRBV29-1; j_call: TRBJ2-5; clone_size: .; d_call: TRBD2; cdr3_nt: TGCAGCGGTGCTAGCGGGAGTGAAGAGACCCAGTACTTC; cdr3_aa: CSGASGSEETQYF
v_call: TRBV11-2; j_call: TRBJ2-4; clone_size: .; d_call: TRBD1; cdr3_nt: TGTGCCAGCAGCACACCCGGGACAGGAAACATTCAGTACTTC; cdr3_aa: CASSTPGTGNIQYF
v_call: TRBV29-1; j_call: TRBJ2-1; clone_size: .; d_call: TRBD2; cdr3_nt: TGCAGCGTTGAACAATACGGGAGGACAAATGAGCAGTTCTTC; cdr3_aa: CSVEQYGRTNEQFF
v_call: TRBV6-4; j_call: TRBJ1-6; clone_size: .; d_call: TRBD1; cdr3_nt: TGTGCCAGCAGACCCGGGACAGGCAATTCACCCCTCCACTTT; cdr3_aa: CASRPGTGNSPLHF
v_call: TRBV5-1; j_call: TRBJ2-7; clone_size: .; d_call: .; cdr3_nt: TGCGCCAGCAGCGGAGGGGGCTCCTACGAGCAGTACTTC; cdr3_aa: CASSGGGSYEQYF
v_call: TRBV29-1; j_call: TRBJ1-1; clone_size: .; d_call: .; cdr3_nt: TGCAGTGCACTACAGGGAATGAACACTGAAGCTTTCTTT; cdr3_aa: CSALQGMNTEAFF
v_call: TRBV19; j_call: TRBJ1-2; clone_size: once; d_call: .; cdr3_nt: TGTGCCAGTAGTATTGGAGGGCCTGGCTACACCTTC; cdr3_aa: CASSIGGPGYTF
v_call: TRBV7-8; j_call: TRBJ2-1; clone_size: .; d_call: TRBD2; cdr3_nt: TGTGCCAGCAAGCGGGAGATGTCCTACAATGAGCAGTTCTTC; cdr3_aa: CASKREMSYNEQFF
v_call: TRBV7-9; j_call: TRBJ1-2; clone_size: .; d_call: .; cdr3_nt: TGTGCCAGCAGCTTCTGGGGGAGAGGCTACACCTTC; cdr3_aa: CASSFWGRGYTF
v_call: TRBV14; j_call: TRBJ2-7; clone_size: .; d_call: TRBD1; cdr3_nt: TGTGCCAGCAGCCAAGACGACAGGGGGCCCTACGAGCAGTACTTC; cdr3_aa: CASSQDDRGPYEQYF
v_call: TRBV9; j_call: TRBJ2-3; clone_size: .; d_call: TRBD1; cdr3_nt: TGTGCCAGCAGGGACAGGGAGACAGATACGCAGTATTTT; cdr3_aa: CASRDRETDTQYF
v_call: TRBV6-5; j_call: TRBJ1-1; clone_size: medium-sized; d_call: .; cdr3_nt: TGTGCCAGCAGTTACTCCCAGGGTACGGGCACTGAAGCTTTCTTT; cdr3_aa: CASSYSQGTGTEAFF
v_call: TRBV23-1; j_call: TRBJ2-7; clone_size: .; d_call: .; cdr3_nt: TGCGCCAGCAAGGGGGGATCGTACGAGCAGTACTTC; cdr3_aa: CASKGGSYEQYF
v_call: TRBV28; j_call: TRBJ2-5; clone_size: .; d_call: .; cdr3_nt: TGTGCCAGCAGCCGCCCGTATGGTCAAGAGACCCAGTACTTC; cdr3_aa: CASSRPYGQETQYF
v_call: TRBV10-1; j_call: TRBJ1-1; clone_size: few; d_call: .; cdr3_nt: TGCGCCAGCAGTGATTTTATGAACACTGAAGCTTTCTTT; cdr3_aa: CASSDFMNTEAFF
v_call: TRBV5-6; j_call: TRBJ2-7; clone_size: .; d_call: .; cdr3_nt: TGTGCCAGCAGCTGGCATAGGGACGAGCAGTACTTC; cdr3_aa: CASSWHRDEQYF
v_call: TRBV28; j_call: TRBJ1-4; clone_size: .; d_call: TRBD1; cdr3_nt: TGTGCCAGCAGTTTAACAGGGGGTACTGAAAAACTGTTTTTT; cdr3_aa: CASSLTGGTEKLFF
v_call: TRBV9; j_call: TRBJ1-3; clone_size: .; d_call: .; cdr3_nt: TGTGCCAGCAGCGCCCCCCAGCAGGGAAACACCATATATTTT; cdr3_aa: CASSAPQQGNTIYF
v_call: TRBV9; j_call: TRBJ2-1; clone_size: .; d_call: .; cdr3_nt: TGTGCCAGCAGCGGGGATCGGGATGAGCAGTTCTTC; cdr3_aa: CASSGDRDEQFF
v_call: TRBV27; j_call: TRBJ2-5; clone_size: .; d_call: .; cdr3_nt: TGTGCCAGCAGTTTATTAGGAGGGGAGACCCAGTACTTC; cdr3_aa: CASSLLGGETQYF
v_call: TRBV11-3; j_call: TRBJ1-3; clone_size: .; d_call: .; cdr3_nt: TGTGCCAGCAGCTTTACTGGCCCCGGAAACACCATATATTTT; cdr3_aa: CASSFTGPGNTIYF
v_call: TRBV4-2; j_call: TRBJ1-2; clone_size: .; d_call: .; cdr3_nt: TGTGCCAGCAGCCAAGAAATCGGGCAGTTTAACTATGGCTACACCTTC; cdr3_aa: CASSQEIGQFNYGYTF
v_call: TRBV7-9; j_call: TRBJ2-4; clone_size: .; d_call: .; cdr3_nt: TGTGCCAGCAGCGTTAGTTCTTGGGGAGGCAAAAACATTCAGTACTTC; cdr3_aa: CASSVSSWGGKNIQYF
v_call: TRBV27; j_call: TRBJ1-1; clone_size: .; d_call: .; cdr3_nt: TGTGCCAGCATCTCAGGGGCTTCTGAAGCTTTCTTT; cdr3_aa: CASISGASEAFF
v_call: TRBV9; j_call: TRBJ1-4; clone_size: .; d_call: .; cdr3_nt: TGTGCCAGCAGCCCGGAGGACAGTTATAATGAAAAACTGTTTTTT; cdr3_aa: CASSPEDSYNEKLFF
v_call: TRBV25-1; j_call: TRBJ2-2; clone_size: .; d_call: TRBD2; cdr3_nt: TGTGCCAGCAGTGATAGCGGGGGTAACGGGGAGCTGTTTTTT; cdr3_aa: CASSDSGGNGELFF
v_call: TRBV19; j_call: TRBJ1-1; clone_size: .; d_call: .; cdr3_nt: TGTGCCAGTAGTAGGGGTTTAGAAGCTTTCTTT; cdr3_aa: CASSRGLEAFF
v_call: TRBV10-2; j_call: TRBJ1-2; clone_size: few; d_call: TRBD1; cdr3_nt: TGCGCCAGCAAGACTAGGACAGGTGAACGTAACTATGGCTACACCTTC; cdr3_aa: CASKTRTGERNYGYTF
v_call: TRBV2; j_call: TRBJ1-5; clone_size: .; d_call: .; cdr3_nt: TGTGCCAGCAGACCCGGAGGGATCAGCAATCAGCCCCAGCATTTT; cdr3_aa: CASRPGGISNQPQHF
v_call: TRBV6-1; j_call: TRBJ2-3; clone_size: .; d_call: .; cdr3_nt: TGTGCCAGCAGTGGCTCTCGCTCTAGCACAGATACGCAGTATTTT; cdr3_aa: CASSGSRSSTDTQYF
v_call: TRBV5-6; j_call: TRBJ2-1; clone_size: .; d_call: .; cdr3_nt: TGTGCCAGCAGCTTCGAGGAATACAATGAGCAGTTCTTC; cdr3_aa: CASSFEEYNEQFF
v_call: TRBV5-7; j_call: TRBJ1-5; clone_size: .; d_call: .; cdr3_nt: TGTGCCAGCAGCCCCAGACAGATCCTTAGCAATCAGCCCCAGCATTTT; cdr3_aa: CASSPRQILSNQPQHF
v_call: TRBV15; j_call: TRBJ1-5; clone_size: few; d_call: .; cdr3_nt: TGTGCCACCAGCGCCCACCGGGGATTGGATCAGCCCCAGCATTTT; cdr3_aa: CATSAHRGLDQPQHF
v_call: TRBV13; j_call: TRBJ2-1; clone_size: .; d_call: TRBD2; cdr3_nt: TGTGCCAGCAGCCCTAGCGGGAGGGCCATCAATGAGCAGTTCTTC; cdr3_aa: CASSPSGRAINEQFF
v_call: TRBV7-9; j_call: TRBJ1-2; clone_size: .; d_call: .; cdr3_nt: TGTGCCAGCAGGGAGGGGGGAGACGGGACTCTCTATGGCTACACCTTC; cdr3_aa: CASREGGDGTLYGYTF
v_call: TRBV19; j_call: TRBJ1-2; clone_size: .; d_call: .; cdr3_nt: TGTGCCAGTAGTATATATAGCCGGGACTATGGCTACACCTTC; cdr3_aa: CASSIYSRDYGYTF